These 5 T cell receptor beta chains came from one sample sequenced in a study of blood T cell repertoires in COVID-19. Only in-frame clones appear in the TCRdb table, and some are missing; sequencing was by immunoSEQ multiplex PCR. The sample records approximately 170,000 clones, around 84% being singletons. Material for sequencing was PBMCs or T cells enriched from blood (not recorded which). Receptors were obtained from a woman aged 25 to 39 who had recovered from COVID-19.

The chain links TRBV28 to TRBJ2-7; 8 nucleotides agree with TRBD1. The length of the CDR3 is 12 residues. Germline CDR1 reads MDHEN; CDR2 reads SYDVKM. V lost 6 bases to trimming and J lost 6 bases; unmatched junction nucleotides: 4. DNA of the CDR3: TGTGCCAGCAGACGGACAGGGAGCGAGCAGTACTTC. Its protein product is CASRRTGSEQYF.

The rearrangement joins TRBV3-1 (or the pseudogene TRBV3-2) to TRBJ2-7; possibly TRBD2 for D (6 bases). V was pared by 1 base and J by 4 bases, with 17 bases between. CDR3 length: 16 amino acids. In germline, CDR1 is LGHDT, CDR2 YNNKEL (reference sequence). CDR3 DNA: TGTGCCAGCAGCCAAGGAGTCGGATCTGGGGGGTACGAGCAGTACTTC. Translating gives CASSQGVGSGGYEQYF.

This clone has a single count. The chain carries TRBV5-1 and TRBJ2-5, with D perhaps matching TRBD1 (5 bases). Germline loops: CDR1 SGHRS, CDR2 YFSETQ. V was shortened by 0 bases and J by 1 base, with 10 bases between the two germline ends. The CDR3 covers 15 residues. The CDR3: CASSLDQGGQETQYF. CDR3 sequence (DNA): TGCGCCAGCAGCTTGGACCAGGGTGGCCAAGAGACCCAGTACTTC.

This clone was found a few times. This chain joins TRBV28 and TRBJ2-5; D may be TRBD2 (5 bases). CDR3 size: 13 residues. Trimming took off 3 bases at V and 5 bases at J, with 10 bases between the two ends. Germline loops: CDR1 MDHEN, CDR2 SYDVKM. The CDR3 is CASSFGRWETQYF. CDR3 bases: TGTGCCAGCAGTTTTGGGAGATGGGAGACCCAGTACTTC.

The CDR3 is CASSFLPGTSGGAGQETQYF. CDR3 sequence (DNA): TGTGCCAGCAGCTTCCTCCCTGGGACTAGCGGGGGGGCCGGTCAAGAGACCCAGTACTTC. The V call is TRBV5-5, the J call TRBJ2-5, with 16 bases fitting TRBD2. The CDR3 runs 20 residues. The ends lost 2 bases at V and 2 bases at J; junction bases unmatched: 12. Germline values: CDR1 SGHKS, CDR2 YYEKEE (reference sequence).